This note documents a single T cell receptor (beta chain) sequence. This sample was taken from a study of blood T cell repertoires in COVID-19. Study-level information: Samples taken during acute and convalescent COVID-19 were collected in the United States, Italy and Spain. The cDNA or gDNA used as material had been derived from T cells, B-cell-depleted T cells, or PBMCs.

Trimming at V came to 6 bases and at J to 7 bases, leaving 4 bases not matched to a gene. Germline V gene data show CDR1 as LNHDA and CDR2 as SQIVND (reference sequence). This CDR3 spans 14 amino acids. In the study's own analysis: Reference gene primer amplification in the assay estimated nucleated cell counts. Only in-frame clones appear in the TCRdb table, and some are missing; sequencing was by immunoSEQ multiplex PCR. The V and J calls and clone size were taken over from that table, and D and trimming were inferred from the DNA. This table holds some 59,000 clones, 90% found once. The sample taken for sequencing was peripheral blood. This receptor was identified in a man aged 45 to 65 with acute or convalescent COVID-19. The V call is TRBV19, the J call TRBJ2-2; 11 bases fit TRBD2. The chain's CDR3 is CASRQTSGNGELFF. Written as DNA, the CDR3 is TGTGCCAGTAGGCAGACTAGCGGGAACGGGGAGCTGTTTTTT.